This T cell receptor beta chain is drawn from a study of blood T cell repertoires in COVID-19. Turning to the study itself: The United States, Italy and Spain provided the acute and convalescent COVID-19 samples. Sample material is recorded as cDNA or gDNA derived from T cells, B-cell-depleted T cells, or PBMCs.

Original analysis: From reference gene primer amplification, estimates of nucleated cell counts were derived. The method was immunoSEQ multiplex PCR; TCRdb's version includes in-frame clones alone and lacks a portion of them. The V and J calls and clone size are taken from that table; D and trimming were inferred from the DNA. The sample lists 200,000 to 300,000 clones, approximately 84% seen once, with roughly 8.6% in the top ten. The ends lost 6 bases at V and 4 bases at J; junction bases unmatched: 9. The CDR3 totals 14 residues. Germline values: CDR1 LGHNT, CDR2 FRNRAP. The count of this clone is one.

Sequenced input: peripheral blood. This clonotype originated in a human donor in a cohort sampled during active COVID-19. The chain carries TRBV12-5 and TRBJ2-7, with 7 nucleotides matching TRBD1. In nucleotides, the CDR3 is TGTGCTAGTGGCTCTCGGACAGGCCCATACGAGCAGTACTTC. Protein sequence: CASGSRTGPYEQYF. Variable domain in full (rest from reference TRBV12-5 and TRBJ2-7): DARVTQTPRHKVTEMGQEVTMRCQPILGHNTVFWYRQTMMQGLELLAYFRNRAPLDDSGMPKDRFSAEMPDATLATLKIQPSEPRDSAVYFCASGSRTGPYEQYFGPGTRLTVT.